What follows describes a single TCR beta chain. V lost 10 bases, J lost 7 bases, and 15 bases stayed unmatched. CDR3 length: 15 amino acids. Per the germline V gene, CDR1 is SEHNR and CDR2 is FQNEAQ (reference sequence). The sample belongs to a study of siplizumab effects on memory and regulatory T cells. TCRdb's table, derived via immunoSEQ multiplex PCR, lists solely in-frame clones and lacks some. Counted here are approximately 68,000 clones, about 90% occurring once; the ten biggest clones make up more than 25%. The material sequenced was CD8+ T cells sorted from blood. The clonotype comes from a human donor in good health. V and J are TRBV7-9 and TRBJ2-1; the match to TRBD2 covers 8 bases. CDR3 region: CAILFLAGRGNEQFF. The CDR3 DNA reads as TGTGCCATCCTTTTTTTAGCGGGAAGGGGAAATGAGCAGTTCTTC.